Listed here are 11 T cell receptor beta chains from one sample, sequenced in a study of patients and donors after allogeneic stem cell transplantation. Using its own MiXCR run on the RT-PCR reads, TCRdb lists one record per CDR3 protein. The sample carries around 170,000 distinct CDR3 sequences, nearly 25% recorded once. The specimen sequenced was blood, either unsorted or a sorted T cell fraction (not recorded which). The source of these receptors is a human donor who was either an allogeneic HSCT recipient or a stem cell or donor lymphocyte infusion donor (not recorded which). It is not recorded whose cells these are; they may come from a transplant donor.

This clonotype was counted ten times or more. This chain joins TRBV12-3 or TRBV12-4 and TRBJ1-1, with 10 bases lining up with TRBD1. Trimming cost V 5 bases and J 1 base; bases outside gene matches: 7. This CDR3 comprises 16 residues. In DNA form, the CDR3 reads TGTGCCAGCAGTACCTACGGACAGGGGGAGAACACTGAAGCTTTCTTT. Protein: CASSTYGQGENTEAFF.

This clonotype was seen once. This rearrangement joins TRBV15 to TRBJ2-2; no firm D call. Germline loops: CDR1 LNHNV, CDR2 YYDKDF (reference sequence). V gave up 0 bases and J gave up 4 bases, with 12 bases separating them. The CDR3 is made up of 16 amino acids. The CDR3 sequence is CATSRDPGRTTGELFF. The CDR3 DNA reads TGTGCCACCAGCAGAGATCCGGGCAGGACCACCGGGGAGCTGTTTTTT.

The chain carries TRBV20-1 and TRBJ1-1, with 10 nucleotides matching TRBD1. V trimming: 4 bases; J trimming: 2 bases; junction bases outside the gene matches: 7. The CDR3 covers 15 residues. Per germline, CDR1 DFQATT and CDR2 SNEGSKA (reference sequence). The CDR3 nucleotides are TGCAGTGCTATCACCCGGGACAGGGGTAACACTGAAGCTTTCTTT. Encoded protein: CSAITRDRGNTEAFF.

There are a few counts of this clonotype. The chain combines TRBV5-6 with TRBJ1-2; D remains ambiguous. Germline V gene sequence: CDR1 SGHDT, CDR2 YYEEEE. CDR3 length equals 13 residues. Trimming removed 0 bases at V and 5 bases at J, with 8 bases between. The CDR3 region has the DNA TGTGCCAGCAGCTTGGCCGAGGGTTATGGCTACACCTTC. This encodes CASSLAEGYGYTF.

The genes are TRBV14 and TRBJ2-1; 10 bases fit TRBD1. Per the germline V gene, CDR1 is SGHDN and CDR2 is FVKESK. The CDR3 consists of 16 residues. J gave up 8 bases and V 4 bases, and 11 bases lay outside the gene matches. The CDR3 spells CASSRLAGQGNDEQFF. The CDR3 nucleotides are TGTGCCAGCAGCCGTCTCGCGGGACAGGGGAATGATGAGCAGTTCTTC.

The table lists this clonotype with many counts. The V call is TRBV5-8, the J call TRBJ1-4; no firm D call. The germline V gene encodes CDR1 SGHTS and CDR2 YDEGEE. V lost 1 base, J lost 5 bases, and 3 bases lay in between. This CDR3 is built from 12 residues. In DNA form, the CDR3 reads TGTGCCAGCAGCTTGATGAATGAAAAACTGTTTTTT. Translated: CASSLMNEKLFF.

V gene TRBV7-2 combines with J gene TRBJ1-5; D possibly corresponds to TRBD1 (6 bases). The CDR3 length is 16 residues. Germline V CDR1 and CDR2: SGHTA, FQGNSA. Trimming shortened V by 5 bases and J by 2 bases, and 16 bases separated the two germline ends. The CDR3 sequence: CASSLNDGGGNQPQHF. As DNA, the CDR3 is TGTGCCAGCAGCCTAAATGATGGGGGCGGCAATCAGCCCCAGCATTTT.

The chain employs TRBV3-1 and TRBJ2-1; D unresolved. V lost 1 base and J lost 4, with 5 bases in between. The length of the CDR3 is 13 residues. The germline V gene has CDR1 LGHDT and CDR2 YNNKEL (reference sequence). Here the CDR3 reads CASSQALYNEQFF. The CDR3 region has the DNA TGTGCCAGCAGCCAAGCACTATACAATGAGCAGTTCTTC.

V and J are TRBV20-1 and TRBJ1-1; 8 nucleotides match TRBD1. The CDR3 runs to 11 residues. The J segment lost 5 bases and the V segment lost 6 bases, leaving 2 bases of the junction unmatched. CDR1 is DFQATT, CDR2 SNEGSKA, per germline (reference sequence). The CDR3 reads CSANRGTEAFF. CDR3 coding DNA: TGCAGTGCAAACAGGGGGACTGAAGCTTTCTTT.

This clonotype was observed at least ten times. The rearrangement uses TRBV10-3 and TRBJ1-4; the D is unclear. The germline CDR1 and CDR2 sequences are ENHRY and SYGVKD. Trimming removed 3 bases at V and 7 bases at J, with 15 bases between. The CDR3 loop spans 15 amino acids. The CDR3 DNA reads TGTGCCATCAGTGACCCGGCGGGGTCTGGTGAAAAACTGTTTTTT. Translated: CAISDPAGSGEKLFF.

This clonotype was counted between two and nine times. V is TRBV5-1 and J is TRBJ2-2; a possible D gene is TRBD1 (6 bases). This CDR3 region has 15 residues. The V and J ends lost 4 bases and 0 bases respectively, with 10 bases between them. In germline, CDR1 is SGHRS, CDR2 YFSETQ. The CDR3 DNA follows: TGCGCCAGCAGCGAAGACAGGCCGAACACCGGGGAGCTGTTTTTT. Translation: CASSEDRPNTGELFF.